This entry describes one T cell receptor (beta chain). This record belongs to a study of blood T cell repertoires in COVID-19. Overall study: Collection of acute and convalescent COVID-19 samples took place in the United States, Italy and Spain.

This CDR3 comprises 13 residues. The junction had 3 bases not matched to a gene; V was cut back by 6 bases and J by 2 bases. The germline CDR1 and CDR2 sequences are LGHDT and YNNKEL (reference sequence). Participant ages covered about 18 to 89 years across about 25 US areas. Before being deemed recovered, Cohort 3 donors had two negative PCRs, clearance, or symptom resolution. Using immunoSEQ multiplex PCR, the repertoire was profiled, and TCRdb retains in-frame clones only, with some absent. The sample has roughly 260,000 clones, approximately 86% seen once. This chain uses TRBV3-1 (or the pseudogene TRBV3-2) with TRBJ1-2; 7 nucleotides line up with TRBD1. Sequenced input: PBMCs or T cells enriched from blood (not recorded which). The TCR originated in a woman aged 18 to 35 who had recovered from COVID-19. The DNA for the CDR3 is TGTGCCAGCAGTCAACAGGGGAACTATGGCTACACCTTC. It translates to CASSQQGNYGYTF.